The 13 T cell receptor beta chains below all came from one sample that was sequenced in a study of blood T cell repertoires in COVID-19. Generated by immunoSEQ multiplex PCR, the TCRdb table keeps only in-frame clones and is missing some. The sample comprises 90,000 or so clones, roughly nine tenths of which are singletons, and approximately 3.1% rests with the top ten. The sequenced material came from peripheral blood. Every receptor here comes from an older woman with acute or convalescent COVID-19.

The chain couples TRBV9 to TRBJ2-3; the D gene is possibly TRBD1 (7 bases). The germline V and J ends were trimmed by 0 bases and 5 bases, with 10 bases remaining between them. The CDR3 is 14 amino acids. Germline CDR1 and CDR2: SGDLS and YYNGEE. CDR3 DNA sequence: TGTGCCAGCAGCGTAGTGCAGGGGGGAGATACGCAGTATTTT. Amino acids: CASSVVQGGDTQYF.

Here the CDR3 reads CASSPGGGGSDTQYF. In DNA, the CDR3 is TGTGCCAGCTCCCCCGGAGGGGGAGGGTCAGATACGCAGTATTTT. V usage is TRBV18 and J usage is TRBJ2-3, with TRBD2 as a possible D gene (7 bases). Germline V CDR1 and CDR2: KGHSH, LQKENI. V was cut by 6 bases and J by 4 bases, with 17 bases left in between. The CDR3 is made up of 15 amino acids.

The chain recombines TRBV5-8 with TRBJ1-4; TRBD1 matches 7 bases. This CDR3 has 16 amino acids. The junction had 14 bases not matched to a gene; V was cut back by 4 bases and J by 8 bases. Germline CDR1 and CDR2: SGHTS and YDEGEE. The CDR3 nucleotides are TGTGCCAGCAGCGCAGGGACGGCCGCAGGGGGGGAAAAACTGTTTTTT. Its protein product is CASSAGTAAGGEKLFF.

The rearrangement uses TRBV5-1 and TRBJ1-2; TRBD1 matches at 8 bases. V was pared by 0 bases and J by 6 bases, with 7 bases of the junction left unmatched. The CDR3 extends over 15 amino acids. The germline CDR1 and CDR2 sequences are SGHRS and YFSETQ. CDR3 sequence: CASSLAGGAGDGYTF. In nucleotides, the CDR3 is TGCGCCAGCAGCTTGGCAGGGGGCGCCGGGGATGGCTACACCTTC. Drawing the rest from reference TRBV5-1 and TRBJ1-2, the complete variable domain is KAGVTQTPRYLIKTRGQQVTLSCSPISGHRSVSWYQQTPGQGLQFLFEYFSETQRNKGNFPGRFSGRQFSNSRSEMNVSTLELGDSALYLCASSLAGGAGDGYTFGSGTRLTVV.

The chain links TRBV19 to TRBJ1-1; D is uncertain. The V end was cut by 2 bases, the J end by 8 bases, with 12 bases between. The CDR3 extends over 13 amino acids. The V gene's germline CDR1 is LNHDA and CDR2 SQIVND (reference sequence). The CDR3: CASSITGSPEAFF. CDR3 nucleotides: TGTGCCAGTAGTATAACGGGGAGCCCCGAAGCTTTCTTT.

This rearrangement joins TRBV19 to TRBJ1-6, with D perhaps matching TRBD1 (5 bases). The germline V gene has CDR1 LNHDA and CDR2 SQIVND (reference sequence). CDR3 length equals 14 residues. The germline V and J ends were trimmed by 3 bases and 4 bases, with 7 bases remaining between them. The chain's CDR3 is CASSISGYNSPLHF. The CDR3 bases are TGTGCCAGTAGTATCTCAGGGTATAATTCACCCCTCCACTTT.

CDR3 coding DNA: TGCAGTGATCGCTATGGCTACACCTTC. It is translated as CSDRYGYTF. The chain is built from TRBV20-1 and TRBJ1-2; no clear D. Germline CDR1 is DFQATT and CDR2 is SNEGSKA (reference sequence). Deletions cut 7 bases from V and 4 bases from J, with 4 bases between. The CDR3 has 9 amino acids.

V and J are TRBV5-1 and TRBJ1-2; D uncertain. The V end lost 4 bases, the J end lost 0 bases, and 7 bases lay between the germline ends. The CDR3 length is 13 residues. The germline CDR1 and CDR2 sequences are SGHRS and YFSETQ. This CDR3 reads CASSPFANYGYTF. As DNA, the CDR3 is TGCGCCAGCAGCCCCTTTGCTAACTATGGCTACACCTTC.

The genes are TRBV3-1 (or the pseudogene TRBV3-2) and TRBJ2-6; 9 nucleotides match TRBD1. CDR1 LGHDT and CDR2 YNNKEL come from the germline V gene (reference sequence). J lost 0 bases, V lost 4 bases, and 7 bases had no gene match. This CDR3 comprises 18 residues. CDR3 protein: CASSRGDRGFSGANVLTF. CDR3 nucleotides: TGTGCCAGCAGCCGAGGTGACAGGGGGTTCTCTGGGGCCAACGTCCTGACTTTC.

V usage is TRBV27 and J usage is TRBJ2-3; 13 bases match TRBD2. The CDR3 sequence is 17 residues long. Germline V gene lookup returns CDR1 MNHEY and CDR2 SMNVEV (reference sequence). After removal of 5 bases from V and 2 bases from J, the junction contained 7 bases not matched to a gene. The CDR3 sequence: CASSPPGLAGYTDTQYF. As DNA, the CDR3 is TGTGCCAGCAGTCCACCGGGACTAGCGGGATACACAGATACGCAGTATTTT.

The genes are TRBV27 and TRBJ1-5; TRBD1 agrees at 7 bases. Trimming cost V 3 bases and J 0 bases; bases outside gene matches: 17. Germline values: CDR1 MNHEY, CDR2 SMNVEV (reference sequence). This CDR3 is built from 20 residues. CDR3: CASSFSPPGTVHYSNQPQHF. In DNA, the CDR3 is TGTGCCAGCAGTTTCTCCCCCCCCGGGACAGTCCATTATAGCAATCAGCCCCAGCATTTT.

The chain recombines TRBV30 with TRBJ1-5; 9 nucleotides line up with TRBD1. Trimming cost V 4 bases and J 7 bases; bases outside gene matches: 11. Per the germline V gene, CDR1 is GTSNPN and CDR2 is SVGIG (reference sequence). The CDR3 runs 15 residues. The CDR3 coding sequence is TGTGCCTGGAACTCCCCGGGACAGGGAAGCCAGCCCCAGCATTTT. Residues: CAWNSPGQGSQPQHF.

The chain couples TRBV29-1 to TRBJ1-1; 11 nucleotides align to TRBD1. V shed 6 bases, J shed 4 bases, and the junction held 1 base outside the gene matches. Looked up from germline, CDR1 is SQVTM and CDR2 is ANQGSEA. This CDR3 is built from 12 residues. CDR3 residues: CSVGTGGTEAFF. In nucleotides, the CDR3 is TGCAGCGTCGGGACAGGGGGCACTGAAGCTTTCTTT.